The entry below gives a single T cell receptor (delta chain) sequence along with its context. The same CDR3 is also encoded by other DNA sequences in this sample. This CDR3 comprises 18 residues. Trimming removed 1 base from V and 2 bases from J; junction bases left unmatched: 3. From germline, CDR1 is GEAIGNYY and CDR2 EKD. The source of the sample is a study of gamma-delta T cells after stem cell transplantation. TCRdb reprocessed the RT-PCR reads using CATT. The sample lists 13,000 to 15,000 delta-chain clones; about 30% were seen once. The specimen was gamma-delta T cells. The chain combines TRDV2 with TRDJ3; TRDD3 agrees at 11 bases. The receptor's source is a human donor. It is not recorded whose cells these are; they may come from a transplant donor. The CDR3 DNA reads TGTGCCTGTGACACGATACTGGGGGATACCTGGGACACCCGACAGATGTTTTTC. This codes for CACDTILGDTWDTRQMFF.